The T cell receptor beta chain described here comes from a study of blood T cell repertoires in COVID-19. One Seattle source followed patients from active infection through their disease course. In the study's own analysis: Using reference gene primer amplification, nucleated cell counts were estimated. Assay: immunoSEQ multiplex PCR; the TCRdb copy retains only in-frame clones and omits some. V and J calls and clone size are those listed in that table; D and trimming were worked out from the DNA. The sample lists a few hundred thousand clones, 70% to 90% seen once, with 6% to 8% in the top ten. Germline-derived CDR1 and CDR2 are MNHEY and SVGAGI. Trimming left V 6 bases short and J 7 bases short, with 16 bases between. This CDR3 has 15 amino acids.

J is TRBJ1-6 and V is TRBV6-5; D not certain. The receptor was isolated from a woman aged 45 to 65 with COVID-19, enrolled during active disease. The sample consisted of peripheral blood. DNA for the CDR3: TGTGCCAGCAGAACCCCTGCAGTGACAAATTCACCCCTCCACTTT. Its protein product is CASRTPAVTNSPLHF.